A selection of T cell receptor beta chains follows, all from one sample in a study of CD8 T cells in ankylosing spondylitis. TCRdb re-derived calls from the 5' RACE reads in MiXCR, one entry per CDR3 protein. The profile shows around 220,000 distinct CDR3 sequences, roughly 10% of them singletons. The specimen sequenced was blood, either unsorted or a sorted T cell fraction (not recorded which). These receptors were taken from a male donor with ankylosing spondylitis or in good health (not recorded which). Both conserved end residues are part of each CDR3. D genes are given only for firm matches. Size is stated for part of the rows, as once, few or many counts, or as a class when the clone is expanded.

clone size	V gene	J gene	D gene	CDR3 DNA	CDR3 protein
few	TRBV14	TRBJ2-7	.	TGTGCCAGCAGCCAAGATTTGTCGGGTCGAGAGCAGTACTTC	CASSQDLSGREQYF
.	TRBV12-3/TRBV12-4	TRBJ1-1	.	TGTGCCAGCAGTTTATGGGGGGACACTGAAGCTTTCTTT	CASSLWGDTEAFF
.	TRBV11-2	TRBJ2-7	.	TGTGCCAGCAGCTTAGACCCGGATGCCCTTATCTCCTACGAGCAGTACTTC	CASSLDPDALISYEQYF
.	TRBV12-5	TRBJ2-2	TRBD1	TGTGCTAGTGGTTTGGGGACAGGGACCGGGGAGCTGTTTTTT	CASGLGTGTGELFF
few	TRBV20-1	TRBJ2-1	.	TGCAGTGCTAGGGACCCAGGGGGGGATAATGAGCAGTTCTTC	CSARDPGGDNEQFF
many	TRBV10-3	TRBJ2-1	.	TGTGCCATCAGTGAGTCGTGGATTGGCGGGGGCCGGGATGAGCAGTTCTTC	CAISESWIGGGRDEQFF
.	TRBV12-3/TRBV12-4	TRBJ1-1	.	TGTGCCAGCAGTTTGTCCGAAGGGGGTGAAGCTTTCTTT	CASSLSEGGEAFF
.	TRBV20-1	TRBJ2-2	.	TGCAGTGCCGTGAATCCGGGTTCGGCCACCGGGGAGCTGTTTTTT	CSAVNPGSATGELFF
many	TRBV12-3/TRBV12-4	TRBJ2-3	.	TGTGCCAGCCGATCCCAGGGGGGAGATACGCAGTATTTT	CASRSQGGDTQYF
.	TRBV5-1	TRBJ2-5	.	TGCGCCAGCAGCTTGTCGGGGGCCTCGGGGCAAGAGACCCAGTACTTC	CASSLSGASGQETQYF
many	TRBV7-7	TRBJ2-2	TRBD2	TGTGCTAGCAGCCCGACGGGCGCGGGGGGGACCACCGGGGAGCTGTTTTTT	CASSPTGAGGTTGELFF
few	TRBV7-9	TRBJ1-1	TRBD1	TGTGCCAGCAGCCTCCCGACAGGGGGAATGAACACTGAAGCTTTCTTT	CASSLPTGGMNTEAFF
many	TRBV25-1	TRBJ1-6	.	TGTGCCAGCAAATTCGGGGAATCACCCCTCCACTTT	CASKFGESPLHF
many	TRBV9	TRBJ2-3	.	TGTGCCAGCGATCGGGACGGCCAGGGAGATACGCAGTATTTT	CASDRDGQGDTQYF
.	TRBV20-1	TRBJ1-6	.	TGCAGTGCTAGACAGGGTAATTCACCCCTCCACTTT	CSARQGNSPLHF
many	TRBV6-1	TRBJ2-3	.	TGTGCCAGCAGACGCCACAGGGAAATAGATACGCAGTATTTT	CASRRHREIDTQYF
many	TRBV15	TRBJ1-1	.	TGTGCCACCGCCGGGACACTGAACACTGAAGCTTTCTTT	CATAGTLNTEAFF
many	TRBV12-3/TRBV12-4	TRBJ2-2	TRBD2	TGTGCCAGCAGGGATTGGGGGGGTCCCACCGGGGAGCTGTTTTTT	CASRDWGGPTGELFF
.	TRBV12-5	TRBJ2-3	TRBD1	TGTGCTAGTGGTTTATTCGTGACAGGGGATCGACTCACCACAGATACGCAGTATTTT	CASGLFVTGDRLTTDTQYF
many	TRBV20-1	TRBJ2-3	TRBD2	TGCAGTGCCTCTCGGGCTAGCGGGTCAGATACGCAGTATTTT	CSASRASGSDTQYF
many	TRBV9	TRBJ2-3	TRBD2	TGTGCCAGCAGCTCCGGACTAGCGGGGGGGTCAGATACGCAGTATTTT	CASSSGLAGGSDTQYF
.	TRBV5-6	TRBJ2-7	.	TGTGCCAGCAGCTTGGCTTTCAACGAGCAGTACTTC	CASSLAFNEQYF
many	TRBV20-1	TRBJ1-5	.	TGCAGTGCTACGTATAGCAATCAGCCCCAGCATTTT	CSATYSNQPQHF
.	TRBV20-1	TRBJ2-7	.	TGCAGTGCTAGGCCCCGGGACTTTCCCTCCTACGAGCAGTACTTC	CSARPRDFPSYEQYF
many	TRBV12-3/TRBV12-4	TRBJ1-2	.	TGTGCCAGCAGGACAGAGACCTATGGCTACACCTTC	CASRTETYGYTF
many	TRBV28	TRBJ1-4	TRBD1	TGTGCCAGCGGGGGACAGATTAATGAAAAACTGTTTTTT	CASGGQINEKLFF
.	TRBV18	TRBJ1-1	.	TGTGCCAGCTCACCGGCCAGGGAAGAAACTGAAGCTTTCTTT	CASSPAREETEAFF
few	TRBV20-1	TRBJ2-3	.	TGCAGTGCTAGAATTGGCAGCACAGATACGCAGTATTTT	CSARIGSTDTQYF
.	TRBV9	TRBJ2-2	.	TGTGCCAGCAGCGTAGGTTCCGGTAGCGGGGAGCTGTTTTTT	CASSVGSGSGELFF
.	TRBV19	TRBJ2-1	TRBD2	TGTGCCAGTAGTCTCTCTAGCGGGGGGTTCTACAATGAGCAGTTCTTC	CASSLSSGGFYNEQFF
.	TRBV27	TRBJ1-5	.	TGTGCCAGCAGTTTCTTGGGTCAGCCCCAGCATTTT	CASSFLGQPQHF
many	TRBV20-1	TRBJ2-7	TRBD2	TGCAGTGCTCCGATAGCGGGGGGGTCCTACGAGCAGTACTTC	CSAPIAGGSYEQYF
.	TRBV29-1	TRBJ2-5	TRBD2	TGCAGCGCCCAGCTAGCGGGGGGGCTAAGGCTAGAGACCCAGTACTTC	CSAQLAGGLRLETQYF
.	TRBV7-3	TRBJ2-3	TRBD2	TGTGCCAGCAGTTTGAGCGGGGGGGAACCTAGCACAGATACGCAGTATTTT	CASSLSGGEPSTDTQYF
.	TRBV14	TRBJ1-2	TRBD1	TGTGCCAGCAGTCCTCTGGACAGGGGGCCCATCTATGGCTACACCTTC	CASSPLDRGPIYGYTF